This T cell receptor beta chain is drawn from a study of Graves' ophthalmopathy and Graves' hyperthyroidism. As to this clonotype: Antigen unknown.

General observations from the study: With 70.59% sensitivity and about 78% specificity, the model predicted ophthalmopathy progression. Most thyroid clonotypes with frequency above 0.001 were detected in blood too.

Using RNA transcripts, the TCR beta CDR3 regions were amplified. HTBI primers were used in a first-round RT-PCR, which preceded a second-round multiplex PCR. TCRdb fed the multiplex PCR reads into MiXCR, producing one record per CDR3 protein. The sample includes 900,000 to 1,200,000 distinct CDR3 sequences, 35% to 40% seen only once; the top ten take 11%. Material for sequencing was peripheral blood or thyroid tissue (not recorded which). The receptor's source is an adult man with Graves' hyperthyroidism.

This CDR3 is CASKGSPISTDTQYF. The CDR3 region has the DNA TGTGCCAGCAAGGGTAGCCCTATAAGCACAGATACGCAGTATTTT. This rearrangement joins TRBV2 to TRBJ2-3; no definite D call. The V end lost 7 bases, the J end lost 0 bases, and 14 bases lay between the germline ends. CDR1 and CDR2 from the germline V gene are SNHLY and FYNNEI. The CDR3 totals 15 residues.